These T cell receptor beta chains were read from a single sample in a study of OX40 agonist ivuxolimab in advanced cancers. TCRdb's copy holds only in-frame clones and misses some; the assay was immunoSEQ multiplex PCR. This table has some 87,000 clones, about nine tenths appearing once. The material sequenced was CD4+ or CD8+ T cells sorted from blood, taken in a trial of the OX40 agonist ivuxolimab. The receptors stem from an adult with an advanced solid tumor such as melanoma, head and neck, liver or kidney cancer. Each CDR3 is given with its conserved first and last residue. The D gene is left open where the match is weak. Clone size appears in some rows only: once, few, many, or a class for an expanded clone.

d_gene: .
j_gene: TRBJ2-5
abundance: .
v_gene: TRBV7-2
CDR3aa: CASSLVPGYQETQYF
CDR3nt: TGTGCCAGCAGCTTAGTTCCGGGGTACCAAGAGACCCAGTACTTC

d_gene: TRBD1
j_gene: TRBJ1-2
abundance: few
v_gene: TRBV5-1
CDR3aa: CASSWGQGGNYGYTF
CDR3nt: TGCGCCAGCAGCTGGGGACAGGGGGGAAACTATGGCTACACCTTC

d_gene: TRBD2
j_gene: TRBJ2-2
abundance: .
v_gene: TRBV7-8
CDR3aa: CASSWGLAENTGELFF
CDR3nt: TGTGCCAGCAGCTGGGGACTAGCGGAGAACACCGGGGAGCTGTTTTTT

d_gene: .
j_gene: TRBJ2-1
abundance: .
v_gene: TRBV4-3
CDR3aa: CASSQGVVGGQFF
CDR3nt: TGCGCCAGCAGCCAAGGTGTGGTGGGCGGGCAGTTCTTC

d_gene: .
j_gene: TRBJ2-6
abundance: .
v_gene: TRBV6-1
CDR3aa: CASSEGVAGANVLTF
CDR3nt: TGTGCCAGCAGTGAAGGGGTTGCTGGGGCCAACGTCCTGACTTTC

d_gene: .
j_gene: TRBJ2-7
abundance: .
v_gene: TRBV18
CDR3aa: CASSPTSGAPSSYEQYF
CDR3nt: TGTGCCAGCTCACCTACGTCAGGGGCGCCTTCCTCCTACGAGCAGTACTTC

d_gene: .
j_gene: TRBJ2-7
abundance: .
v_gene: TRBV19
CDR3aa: CASSTRSGPNYEQYF
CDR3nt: TGTGCCAGTAGTACCAGATCGGGACCAAACTACGAGCAGTACTTC

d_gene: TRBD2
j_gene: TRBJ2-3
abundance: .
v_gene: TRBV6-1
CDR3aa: CASSALAGDQDTQYF
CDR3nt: TGTGCCAGCAGTGCGTTAGCGGGAGACCAAGATACGCAGTATTTT

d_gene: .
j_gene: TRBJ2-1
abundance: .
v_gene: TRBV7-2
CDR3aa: CASSLEAFSYNEQFF
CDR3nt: TGTGCCAGCAGCTTAGAAGCGTTCTCCTACAATGAGCAGTTCTTC

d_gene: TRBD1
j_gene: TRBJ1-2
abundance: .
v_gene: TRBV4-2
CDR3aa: CASRQGGVNYGYTF
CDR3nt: TGTGCCAGCAGACAAGGGGGCGTGAACTATGGCTACACCTTC

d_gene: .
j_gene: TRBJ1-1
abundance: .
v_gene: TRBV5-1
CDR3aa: CASSRVGGMNTEAFF
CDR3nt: TGCGCCAGCAGCCGGGTGGGGGGTATGAACACTGAAGCTTTCTTT

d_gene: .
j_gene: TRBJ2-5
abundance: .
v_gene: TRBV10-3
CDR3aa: CAISESQGLAQYF
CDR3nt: TGTGCCATCAGTGAGTCGCAGGGTTTGGCCCAGTACTTC

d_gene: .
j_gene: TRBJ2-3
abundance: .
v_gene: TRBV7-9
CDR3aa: CASSPGAGPDTQYF
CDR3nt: TGTGCCAGCAGCCCCGGGGCGGGCCCAGATACGCAGTATTTT

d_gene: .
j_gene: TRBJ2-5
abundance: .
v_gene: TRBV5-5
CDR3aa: CASSRGHQETQYF
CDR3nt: TGTGCCAGCAGTCGGGGGCACCAAGAGACCCAGTACTTC

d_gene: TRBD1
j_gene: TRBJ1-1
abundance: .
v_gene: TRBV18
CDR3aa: CASSLGTGATEAFF
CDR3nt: TGTGCCAGCTCACTGGGGACAGGGGCCACTGAAGCTTTCTTT

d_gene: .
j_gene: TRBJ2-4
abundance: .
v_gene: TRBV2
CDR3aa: CASSADWLAKNIQYF
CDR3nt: TGTGCCAGCAGTGCCGACTGGTTAGCCAAAAACATTCAGTACTTC

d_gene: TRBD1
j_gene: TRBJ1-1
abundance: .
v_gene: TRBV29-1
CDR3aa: CSVRQGANTEAFF
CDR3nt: TGCAGCGTACGACAGGGAGCGAACACTGAAGCTTTCTTT

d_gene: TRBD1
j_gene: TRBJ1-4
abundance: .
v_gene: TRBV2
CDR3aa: CASKRTGGNEKLFF
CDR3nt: TGTGCCAGCAAGAGGACAGGGGGTAATGAAAAACTGTTTTTT

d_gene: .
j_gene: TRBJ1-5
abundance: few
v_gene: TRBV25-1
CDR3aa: CASRAFSNQPQHF
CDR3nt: TGTGCCAGCAGGGCTTTTAGCAATCAGCCCCAGCATTTT

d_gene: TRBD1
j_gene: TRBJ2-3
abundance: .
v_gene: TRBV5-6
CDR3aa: CASSPGQLTQYF
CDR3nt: TGTGCCAGCAGCCCGGGACAGTTGACGCAGTATTTT

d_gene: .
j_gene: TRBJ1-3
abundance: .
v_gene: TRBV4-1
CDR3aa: CASSHRTGSGNTIYF
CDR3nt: TGCGCCAGCAGCCACCGGACGGGCTCTGGAAACACCATATATTTT

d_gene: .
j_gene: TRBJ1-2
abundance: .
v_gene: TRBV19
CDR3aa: CASRGLVRQTLNYGYTF
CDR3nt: TGTGCCAGTCGTGGGCTGGTCCGACAGACATTAAACTATGGCTACACCTTC

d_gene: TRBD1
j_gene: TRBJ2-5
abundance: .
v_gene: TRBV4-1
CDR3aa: CASSHPKTGAYQETQYF
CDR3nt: TGCGCCAGCAGCCACCCCAAGACAGGGGCGTACCAAGAGACCCAGTACTTC

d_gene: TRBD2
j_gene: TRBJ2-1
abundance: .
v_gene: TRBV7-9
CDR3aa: CASSLGRLAGGPFYNEQFF
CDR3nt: TGTGCCAGCAGCTTAGGCCGTCTAGCGGGAGGGCCGTTCTACAATGAGCAGTTCTTC

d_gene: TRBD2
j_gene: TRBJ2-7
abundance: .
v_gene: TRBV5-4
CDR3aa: CASSRERGGSYEQYF
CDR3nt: TGTGCCAGCAGCCGCGAGAGGGGCGGGAGCTACGAGCAGTACTTC

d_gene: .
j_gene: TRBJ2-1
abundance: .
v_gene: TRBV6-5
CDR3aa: CASSRVPRQYNEQFF
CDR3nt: TGTGCCAGCAGCCGAGTTCCCAGACAGTACAATGAGCAGTTCTTC

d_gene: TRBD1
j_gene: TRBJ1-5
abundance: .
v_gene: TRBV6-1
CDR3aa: CASRTGTGKEQPQHF
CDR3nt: TGTGCCAGCAGGACGGGGACAGGCAAGGAGCAGCCCCAGCATTTT

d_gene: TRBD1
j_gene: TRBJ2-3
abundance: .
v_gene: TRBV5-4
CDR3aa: CASSPQGTESTDTQYF
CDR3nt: TGTGCCAGCAGCCCACAGGGGACAGAAAGCACAGATACGCAGTATTTT

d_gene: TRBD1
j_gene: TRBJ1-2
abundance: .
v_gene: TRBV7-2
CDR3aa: CASSLAGQNLYGYTF
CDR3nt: TGTGCCAGCAGCTTAGCGGGACAGAATCTCTATGGCTACACCTTC

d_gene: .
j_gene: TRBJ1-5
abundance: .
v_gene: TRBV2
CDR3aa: CASSPGHLSNQPQRF
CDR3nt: TGTGCCAGCAGTCCCGGACATCTTAGCAATCAGCCCCAGCGTTTT

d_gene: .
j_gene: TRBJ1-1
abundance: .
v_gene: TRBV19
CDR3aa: CASSTRGRLLESEAFF
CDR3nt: TGTGCCAGTAGTACGAGGGGTCGTCTTTTGGAAAGTGAAGCTTTCTTT

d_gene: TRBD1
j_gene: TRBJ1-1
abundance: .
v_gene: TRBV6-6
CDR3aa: CASTSRQGALNTEAFF
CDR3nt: TGTGCCAGCACCTCTAGACAGGGGGCTTTGAACACTGAAGCTTTCTTT

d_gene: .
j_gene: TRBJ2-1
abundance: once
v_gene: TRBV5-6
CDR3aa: CASSLRGVGRGGNEQFF
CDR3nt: TGTGCCAGCAGCTTGAGAGGTGTAGGGAGGGGGGGCAATGAGCAGTTCTTC

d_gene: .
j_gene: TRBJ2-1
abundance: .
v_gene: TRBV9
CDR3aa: CASSVEGDNEQFF
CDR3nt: TGTGCCAGCAGCGTTGAAGGGGACAATGAGCAGTTCTTC

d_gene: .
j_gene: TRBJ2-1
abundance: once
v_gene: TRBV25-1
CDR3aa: CASSDSTGIGSYNEQFF
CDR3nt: TGTGCCAGCAGTGATAGTACAGGGATAGGCTCCTACAATGAGCAGTTCTTC

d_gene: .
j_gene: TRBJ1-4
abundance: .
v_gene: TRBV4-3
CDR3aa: CASSQQWPPEANEKLFF
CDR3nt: TGCGCCAGCAGCCAACAATGGCCCCCAGAGGCTAATGAAAAACTGTTTTTT

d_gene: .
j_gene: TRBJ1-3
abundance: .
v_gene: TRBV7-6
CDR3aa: CASSRRPPQGPGNTIYF
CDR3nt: TGTGCCAGCAGCCGAAGGCCACCCCAGGGGCCTGGAAACACCATATATTTT

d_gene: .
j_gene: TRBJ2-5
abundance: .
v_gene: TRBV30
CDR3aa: CAWSSGGRETQYF
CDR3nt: TGTGCCTGGAGTTCCGGGGGGCGGGAGACCCAGTACTTC

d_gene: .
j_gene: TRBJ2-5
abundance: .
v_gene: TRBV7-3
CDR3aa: CASSEQPGHQETQYF
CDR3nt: TGTGCCAGCAGCGAACAACCGGGACACCAAGAGACCCAGTACTTC

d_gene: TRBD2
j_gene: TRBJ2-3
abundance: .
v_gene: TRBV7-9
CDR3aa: CASSLVLAGGTDTQYF
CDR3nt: TGTGCCAGCAGCTTAGTTCTAGCGGGGGGCACAGATACGCAGTATTTT

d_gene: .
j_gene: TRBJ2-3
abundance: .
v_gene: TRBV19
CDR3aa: CASSELAHSSVAQYF
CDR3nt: TGTGCCAGTAGTGAACTAGCCCACTCCTCGGTGGCGCAGTATTTT

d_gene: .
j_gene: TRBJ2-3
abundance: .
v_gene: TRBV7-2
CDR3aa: CASNPIGGATDTQYF
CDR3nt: TGTGCCAGCAATCCGATCGGGGGCGCGACAGATACGCAGTATTTT

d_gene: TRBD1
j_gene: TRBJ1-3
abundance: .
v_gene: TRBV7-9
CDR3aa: CASSLRPGQKGNTIYF
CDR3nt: TGTGCCAGCAGCCTGAGACCGGGACAGAAGGGAAACACCATATATTTT

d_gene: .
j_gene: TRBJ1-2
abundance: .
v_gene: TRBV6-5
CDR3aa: CASSLSGIENGYTF
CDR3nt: TGTGCCAGCAGTTTGTCAGGGATAGAGAATGGCTACACCTTC

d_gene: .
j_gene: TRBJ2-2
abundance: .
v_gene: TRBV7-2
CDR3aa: CASSQDGGRELFF
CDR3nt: TGTGCCAGCAGCCAAGACGGAGGGAGGGAGCTGTTTTTT

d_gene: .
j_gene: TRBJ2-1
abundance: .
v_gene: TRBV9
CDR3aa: CASSARDYSYNEQFF
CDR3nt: TGTGCCAGCAGCGCCCGGGATTACTCCTACAATGAGCAGTTCTTC

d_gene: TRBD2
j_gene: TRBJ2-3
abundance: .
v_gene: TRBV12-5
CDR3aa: CASGLGLAGVVDTQYF
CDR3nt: TGTGCTAGTGGTTTAGGACTAGCGGGAGTAGTAGATACGCAGTATTTT

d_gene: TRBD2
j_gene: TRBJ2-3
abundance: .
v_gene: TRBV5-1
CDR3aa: CASSYRTSEATDTQYF
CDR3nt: TGCGCCAGCAGCTATCGTACTAGCGAGGCTACAGATACGCAGTATTTT

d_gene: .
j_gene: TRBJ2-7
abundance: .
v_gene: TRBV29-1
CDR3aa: CSVVGAYEQYF
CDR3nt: TGCAGCGTTGTCGGGGCCTACGAGCAGTACTTC

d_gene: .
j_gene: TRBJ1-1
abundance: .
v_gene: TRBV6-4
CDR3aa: CASRRGTENTEAFF
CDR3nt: TGTGCCAGCAGGAGAGGGACGGAGAACACTGAAGCTTTCTTT

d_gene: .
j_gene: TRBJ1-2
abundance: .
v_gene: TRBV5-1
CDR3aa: CASSFAAGGYTF
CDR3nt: TGCGCCAGCAGCTTCGCCGCCGGGGGCTACACCTTC

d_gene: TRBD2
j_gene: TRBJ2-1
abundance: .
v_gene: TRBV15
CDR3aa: CATSRGRLLAGSNEQFF
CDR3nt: TGTGCCACCAGCAGAGGGCGCTTACTAGCGGGGAGCAATGAGCAGTTCTTC

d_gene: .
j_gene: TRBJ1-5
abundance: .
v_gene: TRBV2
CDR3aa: CASSELVSNQPQHF
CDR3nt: TGTGCCAGCAGTGAACTCGTCAGCAATCAGCCCCAGCATTTT

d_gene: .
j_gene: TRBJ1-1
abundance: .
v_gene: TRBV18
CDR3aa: CASSPRLELNTEAFF
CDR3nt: TGTGCCAGCTCACCACGGCTGGAGTTGAACACTGAAGCTTTCTTT

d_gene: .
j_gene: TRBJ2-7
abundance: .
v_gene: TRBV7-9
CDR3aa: CASRPSGSPSSYEQYF
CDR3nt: TGTGCCAGCAGACCAAGCGGGTCCCCTTCGTCCTACGAGCAGTACTTC

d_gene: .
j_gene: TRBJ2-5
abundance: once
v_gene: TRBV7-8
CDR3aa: CASTLRGRYQETQYF
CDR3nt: TGTGCCAGCACCCTTCGGGGGCGGTACCAAGAGACCCAGTACTTC